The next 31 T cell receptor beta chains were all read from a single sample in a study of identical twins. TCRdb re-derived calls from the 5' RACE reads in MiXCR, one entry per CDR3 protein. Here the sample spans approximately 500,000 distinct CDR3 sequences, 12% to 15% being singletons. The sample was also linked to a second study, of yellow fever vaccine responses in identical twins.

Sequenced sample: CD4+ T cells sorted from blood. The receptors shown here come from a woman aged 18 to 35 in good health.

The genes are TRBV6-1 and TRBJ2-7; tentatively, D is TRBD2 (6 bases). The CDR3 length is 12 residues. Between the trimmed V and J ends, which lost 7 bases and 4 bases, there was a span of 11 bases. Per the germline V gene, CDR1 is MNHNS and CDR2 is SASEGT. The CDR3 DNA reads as TGTGCCAGCACCGCGGGGCGGTACGAGCAGTACTTC. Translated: CASTAGRYEQYF.

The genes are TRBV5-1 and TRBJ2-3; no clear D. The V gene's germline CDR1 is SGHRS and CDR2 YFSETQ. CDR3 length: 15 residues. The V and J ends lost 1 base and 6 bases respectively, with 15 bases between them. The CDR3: CASSLYLGSMDTQYF. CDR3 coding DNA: TGCGCCAGCAGCTTGTACTTAGGCTCTATGGATACGCAGTATTTT.

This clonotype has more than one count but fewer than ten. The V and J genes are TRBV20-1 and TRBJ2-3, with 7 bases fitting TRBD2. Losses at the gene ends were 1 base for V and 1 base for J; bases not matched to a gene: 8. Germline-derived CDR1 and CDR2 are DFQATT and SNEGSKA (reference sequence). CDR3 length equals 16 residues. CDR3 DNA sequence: TGCAGTGCTAGAGGACCCGTGAGCGGGGGCACAGATACGCAGTATTTT. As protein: CSARGPVSGGTDTQYF.

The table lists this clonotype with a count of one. The chain's CDR3 is CSASNPLGVEWETQYF. As DNA, the CDR3 is TGCAGTGCTAGTAATCCCCTGGGTGTGGAATGGGAGACCCAGTACTTC. V and J are TRBV20-1 and TRBJ2-5, with D unclear. CDR3 length: 16 amino acids. V lost 3 bases to trimming and J lost 5 bases, with 22 bases between them. Germline V gene lookup returns CDR1 DFQATT and CDR2 SNEGSKA (reference sequence).

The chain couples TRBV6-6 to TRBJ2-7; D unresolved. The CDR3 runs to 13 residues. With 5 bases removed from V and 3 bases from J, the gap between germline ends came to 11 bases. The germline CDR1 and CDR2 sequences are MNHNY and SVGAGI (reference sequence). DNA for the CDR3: TGTGCCAGCAGTACTCGAGGTAACTACGAGCAGTACGTC. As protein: CASSTRGNYEQYV.

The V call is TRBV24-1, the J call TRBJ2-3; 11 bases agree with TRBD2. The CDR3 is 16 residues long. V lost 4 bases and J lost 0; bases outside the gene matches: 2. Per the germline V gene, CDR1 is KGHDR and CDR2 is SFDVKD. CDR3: CATSEGTSGSTDTQYF. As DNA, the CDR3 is TGTGCCACCAGTGAAGGGACTAGCGGCAGCACAGATACGCAGTATTTT.

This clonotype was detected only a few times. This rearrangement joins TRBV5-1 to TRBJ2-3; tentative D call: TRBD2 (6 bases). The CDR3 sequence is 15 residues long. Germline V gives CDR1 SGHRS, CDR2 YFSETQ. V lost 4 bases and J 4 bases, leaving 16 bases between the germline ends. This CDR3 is CASSAGSGGADTQYF. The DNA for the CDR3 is TGCGCCAGCAGCGCCGGGAGTGGAGGGGCAGATACGCAGTATTTT.

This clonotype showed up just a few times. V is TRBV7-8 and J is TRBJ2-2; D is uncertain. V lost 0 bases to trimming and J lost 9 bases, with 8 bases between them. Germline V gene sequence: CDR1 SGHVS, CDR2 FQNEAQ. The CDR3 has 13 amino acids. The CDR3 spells CASSLALVRELFF. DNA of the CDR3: TGTGCCAGCAGCTTAGCGTTGGTCAGGGAGCTGTTTTTT.

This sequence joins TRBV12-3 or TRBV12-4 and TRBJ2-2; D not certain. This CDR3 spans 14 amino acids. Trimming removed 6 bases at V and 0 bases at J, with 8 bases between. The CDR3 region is CASREESNTGELFF. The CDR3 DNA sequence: TGTGCCAGCAGGGAAGAGTCGAACACCGGGGAGCTGTTTTTT.

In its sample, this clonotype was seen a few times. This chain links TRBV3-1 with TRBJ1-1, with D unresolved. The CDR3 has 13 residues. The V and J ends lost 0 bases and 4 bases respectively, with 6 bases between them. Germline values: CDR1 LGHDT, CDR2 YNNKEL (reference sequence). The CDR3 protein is CASSQDYGTEAFF. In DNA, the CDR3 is TGTGCCAGCAGCCAAGACTACGGCACTGAAGCTTTCTTT.

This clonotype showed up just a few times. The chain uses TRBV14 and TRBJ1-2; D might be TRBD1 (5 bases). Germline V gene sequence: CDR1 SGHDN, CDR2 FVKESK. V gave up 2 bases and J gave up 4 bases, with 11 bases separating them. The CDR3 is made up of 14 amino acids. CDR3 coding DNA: TGTGCCAGCAGCCAACAACAGGACTCCTATGGCTACACCTTC. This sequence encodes CASSQQQDSYGYTF.

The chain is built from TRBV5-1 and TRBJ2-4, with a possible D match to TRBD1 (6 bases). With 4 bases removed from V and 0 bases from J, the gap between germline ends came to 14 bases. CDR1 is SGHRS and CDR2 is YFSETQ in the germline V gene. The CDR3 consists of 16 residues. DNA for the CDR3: TGCGCCAGCAGCATAGGGACATCCCTAGCCAAAAACATTCAGTACTTC. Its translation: CASSIGTSLAKNIQYF.

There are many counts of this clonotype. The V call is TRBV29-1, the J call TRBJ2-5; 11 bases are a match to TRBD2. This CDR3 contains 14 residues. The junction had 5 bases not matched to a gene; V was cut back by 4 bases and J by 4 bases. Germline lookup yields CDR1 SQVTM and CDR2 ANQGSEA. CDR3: CSVARGTSGETQYF. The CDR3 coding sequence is TGCAGCGTTGCACGCGGGACTAGCGGAGAGACCCAGTACTTC.

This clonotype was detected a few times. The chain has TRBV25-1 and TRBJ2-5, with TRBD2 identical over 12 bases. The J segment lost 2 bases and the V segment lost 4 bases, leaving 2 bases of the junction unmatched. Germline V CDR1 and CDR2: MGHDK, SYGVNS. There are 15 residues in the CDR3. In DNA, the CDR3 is TGTGCCAGCAGTGCCGGACTAGCGGGGCAAGAGACCCAGTACTTC. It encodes CASSAGLAGQETQYF.

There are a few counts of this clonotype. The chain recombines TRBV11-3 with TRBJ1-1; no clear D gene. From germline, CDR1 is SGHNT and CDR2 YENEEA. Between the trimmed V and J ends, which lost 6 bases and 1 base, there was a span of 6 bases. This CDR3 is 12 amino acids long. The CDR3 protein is CASSIPNTEAFF. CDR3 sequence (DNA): TGTGCCAGCAGTATCCCGAACACTGAAGCTTTCTTT. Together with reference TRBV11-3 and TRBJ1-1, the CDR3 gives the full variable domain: EAGVVQSPRYKIIEKKQPVAFWCNPISGHNTLYWYLQNLGQGPELLIRYENEEAVDDSQLPKDRFSAERLKGVDSTLKIQPAELGDSAVYLCASSIPNTEAFFGQGTRLTVV.

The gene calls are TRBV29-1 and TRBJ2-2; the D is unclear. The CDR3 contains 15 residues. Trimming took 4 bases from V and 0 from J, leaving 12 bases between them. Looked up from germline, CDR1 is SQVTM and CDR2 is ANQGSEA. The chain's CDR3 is CSVAYSSTNTGELFF. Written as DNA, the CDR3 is TGCAGCGTTGCGTACAGCTCTACGAACACCGGGGAGCTGTTTTTT.

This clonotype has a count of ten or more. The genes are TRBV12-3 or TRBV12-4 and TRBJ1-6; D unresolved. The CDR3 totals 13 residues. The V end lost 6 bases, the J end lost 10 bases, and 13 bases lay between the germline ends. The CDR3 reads CASRAPAGSPLHF. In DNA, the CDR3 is TGTGCCAGCAGAGCCCCGGCCGGGTCACCCCTCCACTTT.

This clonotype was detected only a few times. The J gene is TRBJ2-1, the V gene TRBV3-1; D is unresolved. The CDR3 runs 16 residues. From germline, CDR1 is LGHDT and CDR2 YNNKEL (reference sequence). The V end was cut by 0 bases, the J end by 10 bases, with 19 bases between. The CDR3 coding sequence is TGTGCCAGCAGCCAAGAAGGGAAAATCGGAGCAGGAGAGCAGTTCTTC. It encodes CASSQEGKIGAGEQFF.

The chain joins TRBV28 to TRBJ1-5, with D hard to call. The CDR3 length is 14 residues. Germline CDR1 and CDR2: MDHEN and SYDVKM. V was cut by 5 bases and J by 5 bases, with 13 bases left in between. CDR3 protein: CASSGGFPDQPQHF. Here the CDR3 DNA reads TGTGCCAGCAGTGGAGGGTTTCCCGATCAGCCCCAGCATTTT.

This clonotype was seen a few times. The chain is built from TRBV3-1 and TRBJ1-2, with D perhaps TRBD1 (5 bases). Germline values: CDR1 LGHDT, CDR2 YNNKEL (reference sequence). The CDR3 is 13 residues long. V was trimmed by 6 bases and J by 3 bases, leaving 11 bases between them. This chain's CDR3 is CASRDGGDYGYTF. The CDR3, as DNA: TGTGCCAGCAGAGACGGGGGGGACTATGGCTACACCTTC.

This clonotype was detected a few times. CDR3 sequence reads: CASSSSGTRDQYV. The CDR3 region has the DNA TGTGCCAGCAGTTCCTCCGGGACACGAGACCAGTACGTC. The rearrangement links TRBV28 to TRBJ2-7; D is perhaps TRBD1 (6 bases). This CDR3 has 13 amino acids. Between the trimmed V and J ends, which lost 4 bases and 10 bases, there was a span of 17 bases. The germline V gene encodes CDR1 MDHEN and CDR2 SYDVKM.

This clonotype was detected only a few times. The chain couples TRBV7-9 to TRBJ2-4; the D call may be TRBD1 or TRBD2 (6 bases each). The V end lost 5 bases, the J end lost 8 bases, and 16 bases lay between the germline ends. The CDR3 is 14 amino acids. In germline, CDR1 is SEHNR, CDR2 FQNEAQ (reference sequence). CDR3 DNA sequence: TGTGCCAGCAGCCCCCGGGCGGAGGGGGACATTCAGTACTTC. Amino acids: CASSPRAEGDIQYF.

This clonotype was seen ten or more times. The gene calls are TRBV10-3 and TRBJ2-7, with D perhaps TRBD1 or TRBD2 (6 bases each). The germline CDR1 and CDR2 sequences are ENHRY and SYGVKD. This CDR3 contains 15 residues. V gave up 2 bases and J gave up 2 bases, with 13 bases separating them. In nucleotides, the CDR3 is TGTGCCATCAGTGAGCGAGGAGGGGGAACCTACGAGCAGTACTTC. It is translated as CAISERGGGTYEQYF.

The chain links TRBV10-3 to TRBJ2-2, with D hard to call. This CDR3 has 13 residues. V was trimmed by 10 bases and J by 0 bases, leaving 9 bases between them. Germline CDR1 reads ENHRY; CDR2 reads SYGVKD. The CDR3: CATTPTNTGELFF. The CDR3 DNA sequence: TGTGCCACCACCCCAACGAACACCGGGGAGCTGTTTTTT.

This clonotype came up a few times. For the CDR3, the DNA is TGTGCCACCAGCAGGGACGCATTGAGGACTGAAGCTTTCTTT. Translated: CATSRDALRTEAFF. J is TRBJ1-1 and V is TRBV15; D not resolved. V was shortened by 3 bases and J by 5 bases, with 13 bases between the two germline ends. CDR1 is LNHNV, CDR2 YYDKDF, per germline (reference sequence). This CDR3 region has 14 residues. Variable domain in full (rest from reference TRBV15 and TRBJ1-1): DAMVIQNPRYQVTQFGKPVTLSCSQTLNHNVMYWYQQKSSQAPKLLFHYYDKDFNNEADTPDNFQSRRPNTSFCFLDIRSPGLGDTAMYLCATSRDALRTEAFFGQGTRLTVV.

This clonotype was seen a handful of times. This chain's CDR3 is CASSRGTGTSGTGETQYF. In DNA form, the CDR3 reads TGTGCCAGCAGTCGAGGCACCGGGACTAGCGGGACTGGAGAGACCCAGTACTTC. This chain uses TRBV12-3 or TRBV12-4 with TRBJ2-5; 13 nucleotides agree with TRBD2. This CDR3 has 18 amino acids. V was clipped by 5 bases and J by 4 bases; unmatched bases: 13.

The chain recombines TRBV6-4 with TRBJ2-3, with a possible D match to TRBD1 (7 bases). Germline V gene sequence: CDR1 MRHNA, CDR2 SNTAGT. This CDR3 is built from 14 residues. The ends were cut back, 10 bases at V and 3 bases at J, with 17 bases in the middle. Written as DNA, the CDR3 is TGTGCCACCTCCAGGGGGGTTTTTACAGATACGCAGTATTTT. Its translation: CATSRGVFTDTQYF.

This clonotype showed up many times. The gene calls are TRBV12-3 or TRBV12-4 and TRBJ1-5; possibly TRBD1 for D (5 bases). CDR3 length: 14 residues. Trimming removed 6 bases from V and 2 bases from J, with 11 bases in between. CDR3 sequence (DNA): TGTGCCAGCAGCCCTCAGGGTGGCAATCAGCCCCAGCATTTT. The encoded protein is CASSPQGGNQPQHF.

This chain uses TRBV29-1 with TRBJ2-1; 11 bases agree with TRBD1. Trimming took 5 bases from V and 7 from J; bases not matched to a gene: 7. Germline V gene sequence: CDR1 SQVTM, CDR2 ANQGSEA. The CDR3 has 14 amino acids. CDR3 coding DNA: TGCAGCGTTTCCGGGACAGGGGGATGGAATGAGCAGTTCTTC. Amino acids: CSVSGTGGWNEQFF.

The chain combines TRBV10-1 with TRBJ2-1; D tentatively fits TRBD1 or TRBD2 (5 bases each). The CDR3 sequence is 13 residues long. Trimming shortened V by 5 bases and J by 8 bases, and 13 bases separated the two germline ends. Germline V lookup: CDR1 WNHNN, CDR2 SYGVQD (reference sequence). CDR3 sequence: CASSKGSRDEQFF. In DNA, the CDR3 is TGCGCCAGCAGTAAGGGGTCGCGGGATGAGCAGTTCTTC.

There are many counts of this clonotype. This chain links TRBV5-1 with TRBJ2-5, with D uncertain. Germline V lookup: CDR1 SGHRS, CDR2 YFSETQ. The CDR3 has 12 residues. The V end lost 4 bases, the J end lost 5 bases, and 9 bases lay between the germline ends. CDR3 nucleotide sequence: TGCGCCAGCAGCGAACGCAGGGAGACCCAGTACTTC. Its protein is CASSERRETQYF.